The rows below give T cell receptor beta chains drawn from one sample of a study of T cell responses to AZD1222 COVID-19 vaccine. The repertoire was sequenced with immunoSEQ multiplex PCR; TCRdb's copy has only in-frame clones and lacks some. Counted here are about 88,000 clones, around 92% occurring once; the ten biggest clones make up approximately 5.6%. The sample consisted of peripheral blood, taken on day 0 of AZD1222 vaccination. The receptors originated from an adult in good health. The CDR3 runs from the conserved cysteine through the conserved F or W. D genes are given only for firm matches. Expanded clones get a size class; other rows say once, few or many, or leave the size out.

d_gene: TRBD2
v_gene: TRBV30
abundance: -
j_gene: TRBJ2-7
len: 14
CDR3aa: CAWSGLAGRLEQYF
CDR3nt: TGTGCCTGGAGTGGACTAGCGGGCCGCCTGGAGCAGTACTTC

d_gene: -
v_gene: TRBV7-2
abundance: -
j_gene: TRBJ2-2
len: 12
CDR3aa: CASSLAVGELFF
CDR3nt: TGTGCCAGCAGCTTAGCTGTCGGGGAGCTGTTTTTT

d_gene: -
v_gene: TRBV19
abundance: -
j_gene: TRBJ1-5
len: 14
CDR3aa: CASSLAQGRQPQHF
CDR3nt: TGTGCCAGTAGTCTTGCACAGGGCAGGCAGCCCCAGCATTTT

d_gene: -
v_gene: TRBV14
abundance: -
j_gene: TRBJ1-1
len: 14
CDR3aa: CASSPPGDSTEAFF
CDR3nt: TGTGCCAGCAGCCCGCCCGGGGATTCCACTGAAGCTTTCTTT

d_gene: TRBD2
v_gene: TRBV3-1/TRBV3-2
abundance: -
j_gene: TRBJ2-3
len: 16
CDR3aa: CASSHTGTSGTDTQYF
CDR3nt: TGTGCCAGCAGCCACACGGGGACTAGCGGCACAGATACGCAGTATTTT

d_gene: TRBD1
v_gene: TRBV27
abundance: once
j_gene: TRBJ1-5
len: 15
CDR3aa: CASSWTGGGNQPQHF
CDR3nt: TGTGCCAGCAGCTGGACAGGGGGTGGAAATCAGCCCCAGCATTTT

d_gene: -
v_gene: TRBV12-3/TRBV12-4
abundance: -
j_gene: TRBJ1-5
len: 11
CDR3aa: CASSNRESQHF
CDR3nt: TGTGCCAGCAGTAATAGGGAGTCCCAGCATTTT

d_gene: -
v_gene: TRBV5-1
abundance: -
j_gene: TRBJ1-2
len: 16
CDR3aa: CASSLGQVLGNYGYTF
CDR3nt: TGCGCCAGCAGCTTGGGGCAGGTGCTAGGGAACTATGGCTACACCTTC

d_gene: -
v_gene: TRBV3-1/TRBV3-2
abundance: -
j_gene: TRBJ2-5
len: 15
CDR3aa: CASSQGVKGQETQYF
CDR3nt: TGTGCCAGCAGCCAAGGTGTCAAGGGGCAAGAGACCCAGTACTTC

d_gene: -
v_gene: TRBV23-1
abundance: -
j_gene: TRBJ2-7
len: 13
CDR3aa: CASRPAVSYEQYF
CDR3nt: TGCGCCAGCCGTCCAGCGGTCTCCTACGAGCAGTACTTC

d_gene: -
v_gene: TRBV28
abundance: -
j_gene: TRBJ1-1
len: 13
CDR3aa: CASSLTGITEAFF
CDR3nt: TGTGCCAGCAGTTTAACGGGGATCACTGAAGCTTTCTTT

d_gene: TRBD1
v_gene: TRBV5-4
abundance: -
j_gene: TRBJ1-4
len: 15
CDR3aa: CASSPWTGGGGKLFF
CDR3nt: TGTGCCAGCAGCCCTTGGACAGGGGGAGGAGGAAAACTGTTTTTT

d_gene: TRBD1
v_gene: TRBV15
abundance: -
j_gene: TRBJ1-1
len: 14
CDR3aa: CATSTRTGRTEAFF
CDR3nt: TGTGCCACCAGCACCCGGACAGGGCGGACTGAAGCTTTCTTT

d_gene: -
v_gene: TRBV2
abundance: -
j_gene: TRBJ2-1
len: 18
CDR3aa: CASSDIPRSTSSYNEQFF
CDR3nt: TGTGCCAGCAGTGATATCCCTAGATCTACGAGCTCCTACAATGAGCAGTTCTTC

d_gene: TRBD2
v_gene: TRBV5-1
abundance: -
j_gene: TRBJ2-3
len: 17
CDR3aa: CASSLLPGLAGSDTQYF
CDR3nt: TGCGCCAGCAGCTTGTTGCCGGGACTAGCGGGATCGGATACGCAGTATTTT

d_gene: -
v_gene: TRBV28
abundance: -
j_gene: TRBJ2-3
len: 14
CDR3aa: CASSARRGLDTQYF
CDR3nt: TGTGCCAGCAGTGCGCGGAGAGGCTTGGATACGCAGTATTTT

d_gene: TRBD2
v_gene: TRBV4-1
abundance: -
j_gene: TRBJ2-7
len: 16
CDR3aa: CASSQVLAGADYEQYF
CDR3nt: TGCGCCAGCAGCCAAGTGTTGGCGGGAGCAGACTACGAGCAGTACTTC

d_gene: TRBD1
v_gene: TRBV6-5
abundance: -
j_gene: TRBJ1-2
len: 14
CDR3aa: CASRSGTGTYGYTF
CDR3nt: TGTGCCAGCAGGTCCGGGACAGGGACCTATGGCTACACCTTC

d_gene: -
v_gene: TRBV13
abundance: -
j_gene: TRBJ2-3
len: 17
CDR3aa: CASSLLGYLGVSDTQYF
CDR3nt: TGTGCCAGCAGCTTATTAGGGTATCTTGGTGTATCAGATACGCAGTATTTT

d_gene: TRBD1
v_gene: TRBV24-1
abundance: -
j_gene: TRBJ2-5
len: 13
CDR3aa: CATGDSAQETQYF
CDR3nt: TGTGCCACCGGGGACAGCGCACAAGAGACCCAGTACTTC

d_gene: -
v_gene: TRBV25-1
abundance: -
j_gene: TRBJ2-6
len: 13
CDR3aa: CASSGAGIAILTF
CDR3nt: TGTGCCAGCAGTGGGGCAGGGATAGCGATCCTGACTTTC

d_gene: -
v_gene: TRBV18
abundance: -
j_gene: TRBJ1-2
len: 14
CDR3aa: CASSPVGTGSIDTF
CDR3nt: -

d_gene: TRBD2
v_gene: TRBV23-1
abundance: -
j_gene: TRBJ2-1
len: 17
CDR3aa: CASSQSGLAGVGNEQFF
CDR3nt: TGCGCCAGCAGTCAATCGGGACTAGCGGGAGTCGGGAATGAGCAGTTCTTC

d_gene: TRBD2
v_gene: TRBV5-1
abundance: -
j_gene: TRBJ2-1
len: 16
CDR3aa: CASSLVIAGGGNEQFF
CDR3nt: TGCGCCAGCAGCTTGGTTATAGCGGGAGGTGGAAATGAGCAGTTCTTC

d_gene: -
v_gene: TRBV7-9
abundance: -
j_gene: TRBJ2-7
len: 15
CDR3aa: CASTLVEGTTYEQYF
CDR3nt: TGTGCCAGCACCCTTGTTGAGGGTACTACCTACGAGCAGTACTTC

d_gene: TRBD1
v_gene: TRBV19
abundance: -
j_gene: TRBJ1-2
len: 16
CDR3aa: CASSASHRGEGYGYTF
CDR3nt: TGTGCCAGTAGTGCGAGCCACAGGGGTGAGGGATATGGCTACACCTTC

d_gene: -
v_gene: TRBV30
abundance: -
j_gene: TRBJ1-2
len: 15
CDR3aa: CAWDPIGEANYGYTF
CDR3nt: TGTGCCTGGGATCCGATCGGGGAAGCTAACTATGGCTACACCTTC

d_gene: TRBD2
v_gene: TRBV5-1
abundance: few
j_gene: TRBJ2-7
len: 15
CDR3aa: CASSGGTSGNHEQYF
CDR3nt: TGCGCCAGCAGCGGCGGGACTAGCGGGAATCACGAGCAGTACTTC

d_gene: -
v_gene: TRBV10-3
abundance: -
j_gene: TRBJ1-5
len: 15
CDR3aa: CAISDEGRSNQPQHF
CDR3nt: TGTGCCATCAGTGACGAGGGCAGGAGCAATCAGCCCCAGCATTTT

d_gene: -
v_gene: TRBV29-1
abundance: -
j_gene: TRBJ1-1
len: 15
CDR3aa: CSVEPREKDNTEAFF
CDR3nt: TGCAGCGTTGAGCCCCGGGAGAAGGACAACACTGAAGCTTTCTTT

d_gene: -
v_gene: TRBV18
abundance: -
j_gene: TRBJ2-7
len: 12
CDR3aa: CASSPGQHEQYF
CDR3nt: TGTGCCAGCTCACCAGGGCAACACGAGCAGTACTTC

d_gene: -
v_gene: TRBV19
abundance: few
j_gene: TRBJ1-5
len: 13
CDR3aa: CASSPRFNQPQHF
CDR3nt: TGTGCCAGTAGTCCACGTTTCAATCAGCCCCAGCATTTT

d_gene: TRBD1
v_gene: TRBV24-1
abundance: once
j_gene: TRBJ2-3
len: 12
CDR3aa: CATRGQGDTQYF
CDR3nt: TGTGCCACCCGTGGACAGGGGGATACGCAGTATTTT

d_gene: -
v_gene: TRBV3-1/TRBV3-2
abundance: -
j_gene: TRBJ2-7
len: 19
CDR3aa: CASSPRSRQADWTSYEQYF
CDR3nt: TGTGCCAGCAGCCCCAGGAGTAGACAGGCTGACTGGACCTCCTACGAGCAGTACTTC

d_gene: TRBD1
v_gene: TRBV9
abundance: -
j_gene: TRBJ1-5
len: 14
CDR3aa: CASSLGTGVQPQHF
CDR3nt: TGTGCCAGCAGCCTGGGGACAGGGGTCCAGCCCCAGCATTTT

d_gene: -
v_gene: TRBV18
abundance: once
j_gene: TRBJ2-7
len: 14
CDR3aa: CASSPGSGSYEQYF
CDR3nt: TGTGCCAGCTCACCAGGCTCGGGATCCTACGAGCAGTACTTC

d_gene: TRBD2
v_gene: TRBV6-5
abundance: -
j_gene: TRBJ2-7
len: 14
CDR3aa: CASCRTSGSDEQYF
CDR3nt: TGTGCCAGTTGTCGGACTAGCGGGAGCGACGAGCAGTACTTC

d_gene: TRBD2
v_gene: TRBV10-1
abundance: -
j_gene: TRBJ2-1
len: 16
CDR3aa: CASSGASSGRADEQFF
CDR3nt: TGCGCCAGCAGTGGGGCGAGTAGCGGGAGAGCCGATGAGCAGTTCTTC

d_gene: -
v_gene: TRBV3-1/TRBV3-2
abundance: -
j_gene: TRBJ2-6
len: 16
CDR3aa: CASSPTFYSGANVLTF
CDR3nt: TGTGCCAGCAGCCCGACTTTTTACTCTGGGGCCAACGTCCTGACTTTC

d_gene: TRBD1
v_gene: TRBV4-3
abundance: -
j_gene: TRBJ2-7
len: 15
CDR3aa: CASSQVRTGTYEQYF
CDR3nt: TGCGCCAGCAGCCAAGTACGGACAGGGACGTACGAGCAGTACTTC

d_gene: TRBD2
v_gene: TRBV9
abundance: -
j_gene: TRBJ2-1
len: 14
CDR3aa: CASSVEPAGGLQFF
CDR3nt: TGTGCCAGCAGCGTAGAACCAGCGGGAGGGCTTCAGTTCTTC

d_gene: -
v_gene: TRBV11-2
abundance: -
j_gene: TRBJ2-3
len: 14
CDR3aa: CASSPRQGTDTQYF
CDR3nt: TGTGCCAGCAGCCCCCGCCAGGGCACAGATACGCAGTATTTT

d_gene: -
v_gene: TRBV9
abundance: -
j_gene: TRBJ1-4
len: 15
CDR3aa: CASNRMRLANEKLFF
CDR3nt: TGTGCCAGCAACCGCATGAGGCTGGCTAATGAAAAACTGTTTTTT

d_gene: -
v_gene: TRBV29-1
abundance: -
j_gene: TRBJ1-1
len: 9
CDR3aa: CSVESGESF
CDR3nt: TGCAGCGTTGAAAGTGGGGAATCCTTT

d_gene: TRBD1
v_gene: TRBV5-8
abundance: few
j_gene: TRBJ1-5
len: 15
CDR3aa: CASSWGQGAGWPQHF
CDR3nt: TGTGCCAGCAGCTGGGGACAGGGGGCAGGATGGCCCCAGCATTTT

d_gene: -
v_gene: TRBV15
abundance: -
j_gene: TRBJ1-5
len: 12
CDR3aa: CATSRDNQPQHF
CDR3nt: TGTGCCACCAGCAGAGACAACCAGCCCCAGCATTTT

d_gene: TRBD2
v_gene: TRBV6-2/TRBV6-3
abundance: -
j_gene: TRBJ2-3
len: 16
CDR3aa: CASSYSLAGGLDTQYF
CDR3nt: TGTGCCAGCAGTTACTCACTAGCGGGAGGTTTAGATACGCAGTATTTT

d_gene: TRBD1
v_gene: TRBV5-1
abundance: -
j_gene: TRBJ1-1
len: 15
CDR3aa: CASSLQGGTVSEAFF
CDR3nt: TGCGCCAGCAGCTTACAGGGGGGTACTGTCTCTGAAGCTTTCTTT

d_gene: TRBD1
v_gene: TRBV27
abundance: -
j_gene: TRBJ2-4
len: 17
CDR3aa: CASSLVGSGTVKNIQYF
CDR3nt: TGTGCCAGCAGTTTGGTTGGAAGTGGGACAGTCAAAAACATTCAGTACTTC

d_gene: -
v_gene: TRBV19
abundance: -
j_gene: TRBJ2-7
len: 13
CDR3aa: CASSRVRNGEQYF
CDR3nt: TGTGCCAGTAGTCGGGTCCGGAACGGCGAGCAGTACTTC

d_gene: -
v_gene: TRBV28
abundance: -
j_gene: TRBJ1-5
len: 15
CDR3aa: CASSFVPQGGQPQHF
CDR3nt: TGTGCCAGCAGTTTTGTCCCGCAGGGAGGGCAGCCCCAGCATTTT

d_gene: -
v_gene: TRBV5-1
abundance: -
j_gene: TRBJ2-1
len: 12
CDR3aa: CASSLEHNEQFF
CDR3nt: TGCGCCAGCAGCTTGGAGCACAATGAGCAGTTCTTC

d_gene: -
v_gene: TRBV20-1
abundance: -
j_gene: TRBJ2-3
len: 11
CDR3aa: CSANFGYTQYF
CDR3nt: TGCAGTGCTAACTTCGGGTATACGCAGTATTTT

d_gene: -
v_gene: TRBV3-1/TRBV3-2
abundance: -
j_gene: TRBJ1-6
len: 14
CDR3aa: CASSQVTRDSPLHF
CDR3nt: TGTGCCAGCAGCCAAGTAACCCGGGATTCACCCCTCCACTTT